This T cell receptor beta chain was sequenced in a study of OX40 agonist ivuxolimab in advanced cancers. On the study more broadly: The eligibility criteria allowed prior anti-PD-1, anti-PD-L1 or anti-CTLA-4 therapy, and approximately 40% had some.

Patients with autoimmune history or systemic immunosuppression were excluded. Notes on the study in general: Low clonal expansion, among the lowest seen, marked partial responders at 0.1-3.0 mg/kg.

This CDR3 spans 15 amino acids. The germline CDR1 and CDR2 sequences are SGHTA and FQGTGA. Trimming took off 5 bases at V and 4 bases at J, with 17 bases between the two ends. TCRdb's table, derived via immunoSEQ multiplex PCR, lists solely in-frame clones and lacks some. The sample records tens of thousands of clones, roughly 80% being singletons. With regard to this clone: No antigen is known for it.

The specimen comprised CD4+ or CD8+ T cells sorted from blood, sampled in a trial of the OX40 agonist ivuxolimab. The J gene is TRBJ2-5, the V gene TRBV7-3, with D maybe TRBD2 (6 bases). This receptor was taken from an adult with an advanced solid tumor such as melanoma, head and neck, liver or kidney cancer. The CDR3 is CASSLVGGTGETQYF. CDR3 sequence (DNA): TGTGCCAGCAGCCTGGTTGGGGGGACGGGAGAGACCCAGTACTTC.